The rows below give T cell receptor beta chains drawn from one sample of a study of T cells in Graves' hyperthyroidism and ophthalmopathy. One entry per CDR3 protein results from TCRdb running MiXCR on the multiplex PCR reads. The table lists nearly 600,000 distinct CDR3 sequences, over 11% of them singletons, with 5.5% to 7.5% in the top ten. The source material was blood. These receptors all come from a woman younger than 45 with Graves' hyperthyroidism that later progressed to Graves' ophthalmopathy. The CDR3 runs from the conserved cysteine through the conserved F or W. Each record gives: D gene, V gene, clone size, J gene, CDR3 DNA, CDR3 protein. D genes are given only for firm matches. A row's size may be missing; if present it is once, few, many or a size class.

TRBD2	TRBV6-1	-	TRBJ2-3	TGTGCCACCGGTAGCGGGCCCACGGGGGATACGCAGTATTTT	CATGSGPTGDTQYF
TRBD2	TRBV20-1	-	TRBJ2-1	TGCAGTGCTAGTTTCGGACTAGCGGGAGTCTTAGTGAATGAGCAGTTCTTC	CSASFGLAGVLVNEQFF
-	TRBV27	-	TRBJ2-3	TGTGCCAGCAGTACCCTTATTATTCGGAGTGCAGATACGCAGTATTTT	CASSTLIIRSADTQYF
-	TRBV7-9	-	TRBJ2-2	TGTGCCAGCACCTATATGGCCCGGACGAACACCGGGGAGCTGTTTTTT	CASTYMARTNTGELFF
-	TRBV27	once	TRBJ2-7	TGTGCCAGCAGCGGCCCGGCACCCCCCTTCTGTTTCTACGAGCAGTACTTC	CASSGPAPPFCFYEQYF
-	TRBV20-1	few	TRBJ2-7	TGCAGTGCTGTCGGGACTTACTACGAGCAGTACTTC	CSAVGTYYEQYF
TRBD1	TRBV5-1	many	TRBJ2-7	TGCGCCAGCAGGTCCCGGGACAGAGCCTACGAGCAGTACTTC	CASRSRDRAYEQYF
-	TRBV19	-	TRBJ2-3	TGTGCCAGTAAGATCAGTATGAGCACAGATACGCAGTATTTT	CASKISMSTDTQYF
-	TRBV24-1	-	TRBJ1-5	TGTGCCATTCAGGGTAGGGGTCAGCCCCAGCATTTT	CAIQGRGQPQHF
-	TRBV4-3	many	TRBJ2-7	TGCGCCAGCAGCCAAGATCGGGCGGCGGGCCCCTACGAGCAGTACTTC	CASSQDRAAGPYEQYF
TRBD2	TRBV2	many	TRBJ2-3	TGTGCCAGCCGGACGAGGGGAGGGACAGATACGCAGTATTTT	CASRTRGGTDTQYF
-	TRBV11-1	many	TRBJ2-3	TGTGCCAGCAGCTTAAAAGGTCCGGGAGGCACAGATACGCAGTATTTT	CASSLKGPGGTDTQYF
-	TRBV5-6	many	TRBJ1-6	TGTGCCAGCAGCTTGACGGCGGCCCGGACCTATAATTCACCCCTCCACTTT	CASSLTAARTYNSPLHF
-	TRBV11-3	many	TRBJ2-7	TGTGCCAGCAGCTTAGGAGGCACAGGCTACGAGCAGTACTTC	CASSLGGTGYEQYF
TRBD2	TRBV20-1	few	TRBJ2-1	TGCAGTGCTAGGGTTCCCGGGACTAGTCGCGATGAGCAGTTCTTC	CSARVPGTSRDEQFF
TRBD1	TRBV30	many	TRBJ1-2	TGTGCCTGGAGCCGAGCTGGGACAGCCTATGGCTACACCTTC	CAWSRAGTAYGYTF
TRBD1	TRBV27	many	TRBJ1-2	TGTGCCAGCAGTCGAGCAAGCCTATTAGTGGGACAGGGGGCCCTTAGGAGCGGCTACACCTTC	CASSRASLLVGQGALRSGYTF
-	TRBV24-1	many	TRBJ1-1	TGTGCCACCAGTTTCGCGGCGAACACTGAAGCTTTCTTT	CATSFAANTEAFF
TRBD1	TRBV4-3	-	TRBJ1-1	TGCGCCAGCAGCAGCCCGGGACAGGCGAGGAACACTGAAGCTTTCTTT	CASSSPGQARNTEAFF
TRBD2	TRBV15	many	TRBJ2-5	TGTGCCACCAGGTTTAGCGGGAAGTGGACCCAGTACTTC	CATRFSGKWTQYF
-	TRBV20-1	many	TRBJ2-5	TGCAGTGCCTCCGACCGACCCCAAGAGACCCAGTACTTC	CSASDRPQETQYF
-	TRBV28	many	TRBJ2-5	TGTGCCAGCAGTTTACAACTAGGGACCCAGTACTTC	CASSLQLGTQYF
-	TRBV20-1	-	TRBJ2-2	TGCAGTGCTATCGCCCGGGGCAGATACACCGGGGAGCTGTTTTTT	CSAIARGRYTGELFF
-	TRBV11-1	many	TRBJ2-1	TGTGCCAGCAGCTCGAGGGGGACAACCTACAATGAGCAGTTCTTC	CASSSRGTTYNEQFF
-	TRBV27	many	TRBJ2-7	TGTGCCAGCAGCAATCTTTACGAGCAGTACTTC	CASSNLYEQYF
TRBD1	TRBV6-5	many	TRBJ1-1	TGTGCCAGCAGTTACTCGGGGGGGACAGGGTTCTCGGAAGCTTTCTTT	CASSYSGGTGFSEAFF
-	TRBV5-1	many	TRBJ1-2	TGCGCCAGCAGCGATGGCCAGGGTTACTATGGCTACACCTTC	CASSDGQGYYGYTF
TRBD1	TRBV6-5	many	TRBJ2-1	TGTGCCAGCAGTTACTCGGGACAGGTCAACAATGAGCAGTTCTTC	CASSYSGQVNNEQFF
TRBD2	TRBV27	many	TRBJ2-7	TGTGCCAGCAGCCCAGCGGGAGGGTACGAGCAGTACTTC	CASSPAGGYEQYF
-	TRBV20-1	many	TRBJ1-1	TGCAGTGCTAGAGACCCGACCCCTACTGAAGCTTTCTTT	CSARDPTPTEAFF
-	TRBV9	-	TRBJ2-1	TGTGCCAGCAGCGTACTCCTAGCCAATGAGCAGTTCTTC	CASSVLLANEQFF
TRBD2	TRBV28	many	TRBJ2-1	TGTGCCAGCAGCCTCGGGACTAGCGGGAGCAAGCACAATGAGCAGTTCTTC	CASSLGTSGSKHNEQFF
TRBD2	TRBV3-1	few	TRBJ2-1	TGTGCCAGCAGCCAAGCCCCGGGAGGCTCCTACAATGAGCAGTTCTTC	CASSQAPGGSYNEQFF
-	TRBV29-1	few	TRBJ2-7	TGCAGCGTTGGGACCTCCTACGAGCAGTACTTC	CSVGTSYEQYF
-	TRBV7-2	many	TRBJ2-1	TGTGCCAGCAGCTATGCTGGTAGCGTCTACAATGAGCAGTTCTTC	CASSYAGSVYNEQFF
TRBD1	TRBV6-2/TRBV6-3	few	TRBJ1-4	TGTGCCAGCAGTTACCGGGGACAGGATAATGAAAAACTGTTTTTT	CASSYRGQDNEKLFF
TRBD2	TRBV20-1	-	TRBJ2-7	TGCAGTGCTAGCGGGACTAGCGGGATCTACGAGCAGTACTTC	CSASGTSGIYEQYF
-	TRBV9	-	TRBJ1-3	TGTGCCAGCAGCGTACAACCCTCTGGAAACACCATATATTTT	CASSVQPSGNTIYF
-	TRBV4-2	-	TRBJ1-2	TGTGCCAGCAGCCAAGATCTTTTGGGAGGCTACACCTTC	CASSQDLLGGYTF
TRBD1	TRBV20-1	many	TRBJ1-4	TGCAGCGTAACGACAGGGTGGTTTGAAAAACTGTTTTTT	CSVTTGWFEKLFF
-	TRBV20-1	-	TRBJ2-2	TGCAGTGCTAGAGATTGGGTCAGGGACACCGGGGAGCTGTTTTTT	CSARDWVRDTGELFF
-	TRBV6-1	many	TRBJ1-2	TGTGCCAGCAGTGAAACTCGGGGGAACTATGGCTACACCTTC	CASSETRGNYGYTF
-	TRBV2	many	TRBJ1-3	TGTGCCAGCGGAAACACCATATATTTT	CASGNTIYF
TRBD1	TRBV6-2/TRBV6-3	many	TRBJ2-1	TGTGCCAGCAGCAGGACAGGCACCCTCAATGAGCAGTTCTTC	CASSRTGTLNEQFF
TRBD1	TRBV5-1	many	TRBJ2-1	TGCGCCAGCAGCTTGGTGACAGGGAGTCCGAAAGCGCTACAGTTCTTC	CASSLVTGSPKALQFF
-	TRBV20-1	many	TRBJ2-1	TGCAGTGCTAGAGATCAAGGTCTAGCGAACAATGAGCAGTTCTTC	CSARDQGLANNEQFF
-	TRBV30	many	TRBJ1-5	TGTGCCTGGAGTGTAGGCCCGAGGTCCCTCGATCAGCCCCAGCATTTT	CAWSVGPRSLDQPQHF
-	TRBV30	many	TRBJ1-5	TGTGCCTGGAGCCGAGGGGGACACTCACCCCAGCCCCAGCATTTT	CAWSRGGHSPQPQHF
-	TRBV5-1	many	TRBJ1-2	TGCGCCAGCAGCTTGAGCCCCTCTAACTATGGCTACACCTTC	CASSLSPSNYGYTF